One sample yielded the 21 T cell receptor beta chains listed below, sequenced in a study of CD8 T cells in ankylosing spondylitis. TCRdb used MiXCR to reprocess the 5' RACE reads, holding one entry per CDR3 protein. Among around 90,000 distinct CDR3 sequences, around 30% were seen once, and the ten largest hold roughly 59%. Material: blood, either unsorted or a sorted T cell fraction (not recorded which). The source is a male donor with ankylosing spondylitis or in good health (not recorded which).

The chain recombines TRBV18 with TRBJ1-1; D remains unclear. The CDR3 is made up of 15 amino acids. Germline values: CDR1 KGHSH, CDR2 LQKENI. The V gene lost 1 base and the J gene lost 3 bases, with 12 bases spanning the gap. In DNA form, the CDR3 reads TGTGCCAGCTCACCACTAAGCGGACCGGACACTGAAGCTTTCTTT. The encoded protein is CASSPLSGPDTEAFF. The entire variable domain, with the rest obtained from reference TRBV18 and TRBJ1-1, is as follows: NAGVMQNPRHLVRRRGQEARLRCSPMKGHSHVYWYRQLPEEGLKFMVYLQKENIIDESGMPKERFSAEFPKEGPSILRIQQVVRGDSAAYFCASSPLSGPDTEAFFGQGTRLTVV.

This clonotype has only a few counts. The genes are TRBV5-1 and TRBJ2-3, with D perhaps TRBD1 or TRBD2 (5 bases each). Germline CDR1 SGHRS, CDR2 YFSETQ. V was pared by 3 bases and J by 1 base, with 12 bases between. The CDR3 is 15 amino acids. CDR3 region: CASSYIWDGTDTQYF. The DNA for the CDR3 is TGCGCCAGCAGCTATATCTGGGACGGCACAGATACGCAGTATTTT.

V is TRBV12-3 or TRBV12-4 and J is TRBJ2-1, with TRBD2 matching over 9 bases. Trimming took 5 bases from V and 2 from J; bases not matched to a gene: 4. The CDR3 covers 15 residues. Here the CDR3 reads CASSPSGTPYNEQFF. In DNA, the CDR3 is TGTGCCAGCAGTCCTAGCGGGACGCCCTACAATGAGCAGTTCTTC.

In its sample, this clonotype was seen a few times. DNA of the CDR3: TGTGCCAGCAGCTCCCCCTCAGAGGGAGATACGCAGTATTTT. Its translation: CASSSPSEGDTQYF. The chain uses TRBV7-8 and TRBJ2-3; the D gene is possibly TRBD2 (5 bases). Germline V CDR1 and CDR2: SGHVS, FQNEAQ. The length of the CDR3 is 14 residues. V was clipped by 4 bases and J by 5 bases, with 13 bases between them. The full variable domain, in which reference TRBV7-8 and TRBJ2-3 provide the parts outside the CDR3, is GAGVSQSPRYKVAKRGQDVALRCDPISGHVSLFWYQQALGQGPEFLTYFQNEAQLDKSGLPSDRFFAERPEGSVSTLKIQRTQQEDSAVYLCASSSPSEGDTQYFGPGTRLTVL.

The CDR3 spells CASSVGLAGEGFTDTQYF. The CDR3 nucleotides read TGTGCCAGCAGCGTGGGACTAGCGGGCGAGGGGTTCACAGATACGCAGTATTTT. The V gene is TRBV9, the J gene TRBJ2-3, with 12 bases matching TRBD2. The length of the CDR3 is 18 residues. With V trimmed by 2 bases and J by 2 bases, 9 bases remained unmatched. The V gene's germline CDR1 is SGDLS and CDR2 YYNGEE.

This clonotype was found a few times. This sequence joins TRBV7-6 and TRBJ2-5, with 7 bases that match TRBD2. Germline-derived CDR1 and CDR2 are SGHVS and FNYEAQ. CDR3 length: 14 residues. The J segment lost 7 bases and the V segment lost 5 bases, leaving 10 bases of the junction unmatched. The CDR3 loop is CASSPKTGGATQYF. CDR3 coding DNA: TGTGCCAGCAGCCCAAAAACGGGGGGAGCGACCCAGTACTTC.

This chain connects TRBV5-1 to TRBJ2-2; D might be TRBD1 or TRBD2, each matching 6 bases. This CDR3 region has 14 residues. From germline, CDR1 is SGHRS and CDR2 YFSETQ. Trimming pared 5 bases from V and 2 bases from J, leaving 10 bases between. The CDR3 DNA is TGCGCCAGCAGAGAGGGGGGAAACACCGGGGAGCTGTTTTTT. This gives the protein CASREGGNTGELFF.

The V call is TRBV6-6, the J call TRBJ2-7, with TRBD1 as a possible D gene (6 bases). Germline CDR1 and CDR2: MNHNY and SVGAGI (reference sequence). Trimming left V 6 bases short and J 2 bases short, with 11 bases between. The CDR3 consists of 13 residues. The CDR3 region has the DNA TGTGCCAGCAGACGTGGACAGACCTACGAGCAGTACGTC. This sequence encodes CASRRGQTYEQYV.

This clonotype has a handful of counts. The gene calls are TRBV11-1 and TRBJ1-4, with 8 bases lining up with TRBD1. Germline CDR1 SGHAT, CDR2 FQDESV (reference sequence). V shed 8 bases and J 2 bases; nucleotides not matched to a gene: 1. This CDR3 has 13 residues. Here the CDR3 DNA reads TGTGCCAGCCGACAGGGGACTAATGAAAAACTGTTTTTT. Translation gives CASRQGTNEKLFF.

This chain uses TRBV5-1 with TRBJ2-7; 8 bases align to TRBD2. The germline gives CDR1 SGHRS, CDR2 YFSETQ. The CDR3 loop spans 16 amino acids. With 4 bases clipped from V and 0 bases from J, the junction kept 9 bases outside the gene matches. CDR3 sequence (DNA): TGCGCCAGCAGCGAAAGACTAGCGCACGTCTCCTACGAGCAGTACTTC. Amino acid sequence: CASSERLAHVSYEQYF.

This clonotype appeared many times. CDR3 in DNA: TGTGCCAGCAGCCCTCGTGGGGGGCCCGGGGAGCTGTTTTTT. Its protein is CASSPRGGPGELFF. The chain links TRBV7-2 to TRBJ2-2; D tentatively fits TRBD1 or TRBD2 (6 bases each). The CDR3 runs to 14 residues. Trimming removed 5 bases at V and 6 bases at J, with 13 bases between. In germline, CDR1 is SGHTA, CDR2 FQGNSA.

The chain recombines TRBV12-3 or TRBV12-4 with TRBJ1-2, with 7 positions matching TRBD1. The CDR3 runs to 16 residues. Germline trimming cut 1 base from V and 4 bases from J; bases unmatched to any gene: 9. CDR3 coding DNA: TGTGCCAGCAGTTTAGTATTACGGGACAGCGTCTATGGCTACACCTTC. It encodes CASSLVLRDSVYGYTF.

J is TRBJ2-1 and V is TRBV7-3; 12 bases are shared with TRBD2. The V gene's germline CDR1 is SGHTA and CDR2 FQGTGA. V shed 1 base and J 9 bases; nucleotides not matched to a gene: 7. The CDR3 extends over 16 amino acids. This chain's CDR3 is CASSLSSASGRGEQFF. CDR3 sequence (DNA): TGTGCCAGCAGCTTAAGTTCCGCTAGCGGGAGGGGTGAGCAGTTCTTC.

There are many counts of this clonotype. The chain is built from TRBV18 and TRBJ2-7, with D perhaps TRBD1 (6 bases). The CDR3 consists of 14 residues. Trimming took off 5 bases at V and 0 bases at J, with 11 bases between the two ends. Looked up from germline, CDR1 is KGHSH and CDR2 is LQKENI. CDR3 nucleotide sequence: TGTGCCAGCTCATCCCGGACAGCCTCCTACGAGCAGTACTTC. It yields the protein CASSSRTASYEQYF.

The V gene is TRBV2, the J gene TRBJ2-7, with no clear D. The CDR3 covers 12 residues. Germline V gene sequence: CDR1 SNHLY, CDR2 FYNNEI. Between the trimmed V and J ends, which lost 2 bases and 11 bases, there was a span of 13 bases. CDR3 sequence: CASSEYRVPEYF. CDR3 in DNA: TGTGCCAGCAGTGAATATCGGGTCCCCGAGTACTTC.

This clonotype showed up many times. V and J are TRBV7-2 and TRBJ2-1; 9 nucleotides agree with TRBD1. J was trimmed by 5 bases and V by 1 base; bases with no gene match: 3. This CDR3 contains 15 residues. CDR1 SGHTA and CDR2 FQGNSA come from the germline V gene. In DNA, the CDR3 is TGTGCCAGCAGCTTAGTTGGGACAGGGAACAATGAGCAGTTCTTC. This sequence encodes CASSLVGTGNNEQFF.

This clonotype has only a few counts. The chain carries TRBV27 and TRBJ1-1; no clear D gene. Trimming shortened V by 2 bases and J by 2 bases, and 15 bases separated the two germline ends. CDR3 length: 16 amino acids. Germline CDR1 and CDR2: MNHEY and SMNVEV (reference sequence). The DNA of the CDR3 is TGTGCCAGCAGTTTAGGTTGGTCACAGCTAAACACTGAAGCTTTCTTT. Its protein is CASSLGWSQLNTEAFF.

This clonotype was seen a handful of times. This chain links TRBV5-1 with TRBJ1-2, with a possible D match to TRBD1 (6 bases). V was clipped by 0 bases and J by 5 bases, with 17 bases between them. There are 16 residues in the CDR3. The germline V gene has CDR1 SGHRS and CDR2 YFSETQ. In DNA form, the CDR3 reads TGCGCCAGCAGCTTGGGGGGGCAGACAGCCTCGTATGGCTACACCTTC. Its translation: CASSLGGQTASYGYTF. The full variable domain, completed using reference TRBV5-1 and TRBJ1-2, is KAGVTQTPRYLIKTRGQQVTLSCSPISGHRSVSWYQQTPGQGLQFLFEYFSETQRNKGNFPGRFSGRQFSNSRSEMNVSTLELGDSALYLCASSLGGQTASYGYTFGSGTRLTVV.

A few counts support this clonotype. The genes are TRBV5-1 and TRBJ2-3, with a weak D call TRBD2 (7 bases). Trimming took 4 bases from V and 6 from J, leaving 21 bases between them. CDR1 and CDR2 from the germline V gene are SGHRS and YFSETQ. This CDR3 comprises 16 residues. The CDR3 nucleotides read TGCGCCAGCAGCACCGAGGGCCGGGGGGACACTGATACGCAGTATTTT. The encoded protein is CASSTEGRGDTDTQYF. Together with reference TRBV5-1 and TRBJ2-3, the CDR3 gives the full variable domain: KAGVTQTPRYLIKTRGQQVTLSCSPISGHRSVSWYQQTPGQGLQFLFEYFSETQRNKGNFPGRFSGRQFSNSRSEMNVSTLELGDSALYLCASSTEGRGDTDTQYFGPGTRLTVL.

V and J are TRBV27 and TRBJ1-5; D call uncertain. The germline V gene has CDR1 MNHEY and CDR2 SMNVEV (reference sequence). The CDR3 runs to 13 residues. Trimming removed 2 bases from V and 5 bases from J, with 7 bases in between. The CDR3 protein is CASSLLVDQPQHF. The CDR3 nucleotides are TGTGCCAGCAGTTTACTAGTAGATCAGCCCCAGCATTTT.

J is TRBJ2-1 and V is TRBV4-1, with TRBD2 matching over 7 bases. The CDR3 covers 15 residues. Trimming took 4 bases from V and 8 from J; bases not matched to a gene: 11. CDR1 is MGHRA and CDR2 is YSYEKL in the germline V gene. The CDR3 region has the DNA TGCGCCAGCAGCCTCGGCCGGCGGGAGATAGATGAGCAGTTCTTC. Its protein product is CASSLGRREIDEQFF.